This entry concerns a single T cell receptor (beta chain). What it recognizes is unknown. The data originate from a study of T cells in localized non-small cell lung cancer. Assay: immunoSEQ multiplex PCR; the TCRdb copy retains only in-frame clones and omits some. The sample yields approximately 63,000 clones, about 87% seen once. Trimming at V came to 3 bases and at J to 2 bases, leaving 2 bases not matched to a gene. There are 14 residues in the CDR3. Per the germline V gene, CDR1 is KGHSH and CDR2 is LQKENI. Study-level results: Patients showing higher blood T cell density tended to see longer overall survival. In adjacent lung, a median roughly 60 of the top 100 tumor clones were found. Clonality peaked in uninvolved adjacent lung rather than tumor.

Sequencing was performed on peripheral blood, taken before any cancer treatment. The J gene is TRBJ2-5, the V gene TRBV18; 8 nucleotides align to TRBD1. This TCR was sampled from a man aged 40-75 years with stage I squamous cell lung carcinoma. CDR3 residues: CASSPGQAQETQYF. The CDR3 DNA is TGTGCCAGCTCACCGGGACAGGCGCAAGAGACCCAGTACTTC.